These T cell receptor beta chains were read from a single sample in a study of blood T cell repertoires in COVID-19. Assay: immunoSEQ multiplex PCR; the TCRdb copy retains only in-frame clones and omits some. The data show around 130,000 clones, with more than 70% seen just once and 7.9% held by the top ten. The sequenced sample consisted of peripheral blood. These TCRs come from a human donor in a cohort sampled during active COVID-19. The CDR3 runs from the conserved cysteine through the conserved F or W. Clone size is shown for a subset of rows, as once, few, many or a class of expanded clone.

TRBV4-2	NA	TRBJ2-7	CASSPEGLREQYF
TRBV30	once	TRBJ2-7	CAWRNGGSYEQYF
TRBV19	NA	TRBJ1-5	CASIYRGPGQPQHF
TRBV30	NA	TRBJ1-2	CAWSPGLRRNYGYTF
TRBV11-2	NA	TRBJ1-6	CASSFGGTVNGSPLHF
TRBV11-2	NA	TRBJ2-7	CASSLEGQIYEQYF
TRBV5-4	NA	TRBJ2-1	CASSSDRNTNEQFF
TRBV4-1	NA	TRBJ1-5	CASSQFGNQPQHF
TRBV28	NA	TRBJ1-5	CASSTLGTGGSNQPQHF
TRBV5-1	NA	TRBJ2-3	CASSFSGRLPDTQYF
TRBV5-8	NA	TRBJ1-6	CASSLLFPGQLIPFSPLHF
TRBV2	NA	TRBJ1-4	CASRPNRGGEKLFF
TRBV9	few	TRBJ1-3	CASSVETGNTIYF
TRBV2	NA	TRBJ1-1	CASSEQGIWTEAFF
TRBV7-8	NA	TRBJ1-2	CASSLAGGLGNYGYTF
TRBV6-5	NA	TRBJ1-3	CASSLRGGSGNTIYF
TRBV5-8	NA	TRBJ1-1	CASSAGQGRIEAFF
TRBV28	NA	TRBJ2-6	CASSLLTSGPSGANVLTF
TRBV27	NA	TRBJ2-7	CASSLSGSYEQYF
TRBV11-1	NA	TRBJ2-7	CASSFGNEGYEQYF
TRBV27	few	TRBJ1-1	CASSLSSWDSSEAFF
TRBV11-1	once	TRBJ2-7	CASSSTTSYEQYF
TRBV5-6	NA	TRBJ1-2	CASSLVPGGGYTF
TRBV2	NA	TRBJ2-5	CASSTEETQYF
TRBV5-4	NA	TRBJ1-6	CASSLADRDNSPLHF
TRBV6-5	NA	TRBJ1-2	CASSSNQGLGGYTF
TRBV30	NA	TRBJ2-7	CAWSVGGSSYEQYF
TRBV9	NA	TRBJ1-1	CASSVTGGDTEAFF
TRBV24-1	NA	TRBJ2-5	CATGQGETQYF
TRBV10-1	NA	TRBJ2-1	CASSEPGGRRDGSYNEQFF
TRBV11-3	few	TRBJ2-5	CASSTRDSQETQYF
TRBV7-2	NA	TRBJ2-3	CASSLFGGPKPRTQYF
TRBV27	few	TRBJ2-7	CASSLSSPSYEQYF
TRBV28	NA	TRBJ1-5	CASSLGTGAQPQHF
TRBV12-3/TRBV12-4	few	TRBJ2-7	CASSRQGAGEQYF
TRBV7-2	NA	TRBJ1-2	CASSFHLTGKLYYGYTF
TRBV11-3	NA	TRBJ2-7	CASSLIPVSSYEQYF
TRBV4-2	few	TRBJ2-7	CASSRLAGVYEQYF
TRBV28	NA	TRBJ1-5	CASSHLTGTANQPQHF
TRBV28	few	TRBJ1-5	CASSLTGNNQPQHF
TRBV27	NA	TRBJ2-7	CASSELAGAYEQYF
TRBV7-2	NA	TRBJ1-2	CASSLEVGDYGYTF
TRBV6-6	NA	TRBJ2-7	CASSHTGGIYEQYF
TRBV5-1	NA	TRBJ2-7	CASSLGPWDTAYEQYF
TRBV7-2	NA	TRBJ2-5	CASSQGSDRLGLSETQYF
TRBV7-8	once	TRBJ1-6	CASSYPPIKGFRTNSPLHF
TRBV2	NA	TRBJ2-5	CASTRLAGKETQYF
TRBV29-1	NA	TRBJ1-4	CSVVTGLRQLFF
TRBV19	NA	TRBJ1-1	CASSSRGGDTEAFF
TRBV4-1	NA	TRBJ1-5	CASSQEWTGGNQPQHF
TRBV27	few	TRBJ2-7	CASSLPGQGYEQYF
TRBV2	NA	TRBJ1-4	CASDMNGEKLFF
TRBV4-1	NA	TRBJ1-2	CASSQQGADDGYTF
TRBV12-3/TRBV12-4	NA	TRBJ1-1	CASGQGVTEAFF
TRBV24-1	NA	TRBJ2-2	CATSSDRANTGELFF